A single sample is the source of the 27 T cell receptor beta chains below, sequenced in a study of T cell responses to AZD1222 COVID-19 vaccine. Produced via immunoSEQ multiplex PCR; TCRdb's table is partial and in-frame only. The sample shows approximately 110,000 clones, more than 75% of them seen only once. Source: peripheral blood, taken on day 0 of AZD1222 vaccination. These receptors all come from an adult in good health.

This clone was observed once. The CDR3 protein is CASSRLAGGPGEQFF. CDR3 in DNA: TGTGCCAGCAGTCGACTAGCGGGGGGGCCGGGTGAGCAGTTCTTC. V is TRBV2 and J is TRBJ2-1; 14 bases agree with TRBD2. Germline V lookup: CDR1 SNHLY, CDR2 FYNNEI. Trimming cost V 5 bases and J 9 bases; bases outside gene matches: 6. This CDR3 is 15 amino acids long.

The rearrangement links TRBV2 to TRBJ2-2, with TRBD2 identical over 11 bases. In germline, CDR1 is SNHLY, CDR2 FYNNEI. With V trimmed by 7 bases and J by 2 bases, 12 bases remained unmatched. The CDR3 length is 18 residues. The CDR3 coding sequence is TGTGCCAGCACCCCACGGGTTAGCGGGAGGGGCAACACCGGGGAGCTGTTTTTT. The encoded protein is CASTPRVSGRGNTGELFF.

The CDR3 DNA reads TGTGCCAGTAGCCCTCCAAACACCCCCTACGAGCAGTACTTC. Its protein is CASSPPNTPYEQYF. The genes are TRBV19 and TRBJ2-7; no firm D call. The CDR3 totals 14 residues. Trimming took 6 bases from V and 2 from J, leaving 14 bases between them. The germline gives CDR1 LNHDA, CDR2 SQIVND (reference sequence).

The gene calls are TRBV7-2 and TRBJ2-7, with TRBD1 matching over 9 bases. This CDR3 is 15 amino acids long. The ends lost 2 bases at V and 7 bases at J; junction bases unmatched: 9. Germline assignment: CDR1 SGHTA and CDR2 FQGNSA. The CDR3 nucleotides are TGTGCCAGCAGCTTAAGAGGACAGGGGAATCGGGAGCAGTACTTC. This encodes CASSLRGQGNREQYF.

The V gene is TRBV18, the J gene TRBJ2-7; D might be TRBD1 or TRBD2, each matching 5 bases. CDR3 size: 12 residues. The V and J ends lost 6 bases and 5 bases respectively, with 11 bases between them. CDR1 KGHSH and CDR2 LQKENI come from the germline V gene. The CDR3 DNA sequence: TGTGCCAGCTCTTCCCAGGGAGACGAGCAGTACTTC. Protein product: CASSSQGDEQYF.

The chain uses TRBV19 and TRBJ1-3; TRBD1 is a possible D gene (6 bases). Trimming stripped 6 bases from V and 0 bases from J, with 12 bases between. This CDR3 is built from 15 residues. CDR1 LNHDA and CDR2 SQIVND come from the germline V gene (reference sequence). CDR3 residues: CASRERGGSGNTIYF. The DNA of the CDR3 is TGTGCCAGTAGAGAAAGGGGGGGCTCTGGAAACACCATATATTTT.

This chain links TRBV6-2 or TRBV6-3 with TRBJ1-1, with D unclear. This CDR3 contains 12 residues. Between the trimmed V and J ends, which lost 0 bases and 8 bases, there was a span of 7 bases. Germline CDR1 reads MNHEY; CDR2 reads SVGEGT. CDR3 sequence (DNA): TGTGCCAGCAGTTACTCGGTTCAGGAAGCTTTCTTT. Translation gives CASSYSVQEAFF.

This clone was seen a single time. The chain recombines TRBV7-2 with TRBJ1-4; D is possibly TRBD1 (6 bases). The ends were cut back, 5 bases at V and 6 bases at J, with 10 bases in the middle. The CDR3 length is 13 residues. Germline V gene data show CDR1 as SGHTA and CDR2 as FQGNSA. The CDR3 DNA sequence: TGTGCCAGCAGCATCGGGACATATGAAAAACTGTTTTTT. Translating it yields CASSIGTYEKLFF.

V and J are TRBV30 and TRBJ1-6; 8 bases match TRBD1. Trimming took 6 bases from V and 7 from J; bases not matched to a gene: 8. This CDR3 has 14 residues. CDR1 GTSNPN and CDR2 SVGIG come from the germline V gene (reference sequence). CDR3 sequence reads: CACRQGAMNSPLHF. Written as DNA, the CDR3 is TGTGCCTGCCGTCAGGGGGCGATGAATTCACCCCTCCACTTT.

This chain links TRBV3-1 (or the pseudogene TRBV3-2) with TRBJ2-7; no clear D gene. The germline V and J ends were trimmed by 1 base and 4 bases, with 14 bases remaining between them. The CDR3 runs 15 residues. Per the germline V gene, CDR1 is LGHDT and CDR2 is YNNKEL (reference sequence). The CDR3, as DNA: TGTGCCAGCAGCCAAGGGTGGTTAGTCGGGTACGAGCAGTACTTC. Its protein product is CASSQGWLVGYEQYF.

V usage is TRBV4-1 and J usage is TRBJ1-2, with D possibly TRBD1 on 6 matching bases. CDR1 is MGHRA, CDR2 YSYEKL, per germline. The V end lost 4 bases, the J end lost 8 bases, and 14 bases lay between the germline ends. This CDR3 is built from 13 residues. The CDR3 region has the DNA TGCGCCAGCAGCCGCCCGGGACAAAACGGCTACACCTTC. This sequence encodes CASSRPGQNGYTF.

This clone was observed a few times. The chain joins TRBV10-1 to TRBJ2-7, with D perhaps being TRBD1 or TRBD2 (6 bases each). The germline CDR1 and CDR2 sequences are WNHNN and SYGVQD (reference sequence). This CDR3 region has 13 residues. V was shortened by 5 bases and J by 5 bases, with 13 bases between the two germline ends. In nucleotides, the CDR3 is TGCGCCAGCAGTCCCCGGGGGCCAAACGAGCAGTACTTC. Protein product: CASSPRGPNEQYF.

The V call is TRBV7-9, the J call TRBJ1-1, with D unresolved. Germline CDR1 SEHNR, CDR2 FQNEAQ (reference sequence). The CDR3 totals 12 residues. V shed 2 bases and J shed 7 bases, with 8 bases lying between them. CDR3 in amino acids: CASSLTRGEAFF. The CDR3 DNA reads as TGTGCCAGCAGCTTAACGCGGGGTGAAGCTTTCTTT.

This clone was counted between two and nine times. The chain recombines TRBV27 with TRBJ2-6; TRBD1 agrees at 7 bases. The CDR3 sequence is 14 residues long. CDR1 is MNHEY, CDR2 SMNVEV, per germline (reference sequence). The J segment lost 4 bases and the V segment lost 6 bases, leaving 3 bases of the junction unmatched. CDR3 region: CASSDRAGANVLTF. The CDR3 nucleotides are TGTGCCAGCAGCGACAGGGCCGGGGCCAACGTCCTGACTTTC.

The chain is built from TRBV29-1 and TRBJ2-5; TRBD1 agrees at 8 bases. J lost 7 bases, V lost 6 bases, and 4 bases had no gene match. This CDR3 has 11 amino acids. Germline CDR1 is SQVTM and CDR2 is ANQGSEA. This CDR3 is CSVGQGGTQYF. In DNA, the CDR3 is TGCAGCGTAGGACAGGGCGGGACCCAGTACTTC.

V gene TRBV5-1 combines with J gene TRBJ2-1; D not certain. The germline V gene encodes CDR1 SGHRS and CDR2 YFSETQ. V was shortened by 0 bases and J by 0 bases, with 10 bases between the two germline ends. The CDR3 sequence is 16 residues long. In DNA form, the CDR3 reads TGCGCCAGCAGCTTGGCAGGACCAAGCTCCTACAATGAGCAGTTCTTC. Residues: CASSLAGPSSYNEQFF.

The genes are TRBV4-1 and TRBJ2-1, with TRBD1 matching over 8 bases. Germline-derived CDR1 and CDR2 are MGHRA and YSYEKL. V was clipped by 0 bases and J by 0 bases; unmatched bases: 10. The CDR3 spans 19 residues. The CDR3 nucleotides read TGCGCCAGCAGCCAAGATTGGGGAACAGGGGGTAGCTCCTACAATGAGCAGTTCTTC. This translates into CASSQDWGTGGSSYNEQFF.

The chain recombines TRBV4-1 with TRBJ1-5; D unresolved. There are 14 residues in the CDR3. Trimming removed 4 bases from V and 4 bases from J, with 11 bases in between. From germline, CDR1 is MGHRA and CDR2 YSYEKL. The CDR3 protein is CASSPSSMNQPQHF. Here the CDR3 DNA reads TGCGCCAGCAGCCCAAGTTCGATGAATCAGCCCCAGCATTTT.

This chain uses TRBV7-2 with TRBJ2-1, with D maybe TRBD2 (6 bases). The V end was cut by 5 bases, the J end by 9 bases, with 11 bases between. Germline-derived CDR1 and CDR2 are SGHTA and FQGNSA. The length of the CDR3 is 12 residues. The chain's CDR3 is CASSIAGFEQFF. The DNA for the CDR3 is TGTGCCAGCAGCATTGCGGGGTTTGAGCAGTTCTTC.

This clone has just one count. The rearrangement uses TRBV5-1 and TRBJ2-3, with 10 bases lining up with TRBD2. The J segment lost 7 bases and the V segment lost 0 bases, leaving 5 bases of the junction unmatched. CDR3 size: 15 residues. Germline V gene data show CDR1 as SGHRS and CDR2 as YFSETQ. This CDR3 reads CASSLVSSGGYTQYF. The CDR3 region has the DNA TGCGCCAGCAGCTTGGTATCTAGCGGGGGATATACGCAGTATTTT.

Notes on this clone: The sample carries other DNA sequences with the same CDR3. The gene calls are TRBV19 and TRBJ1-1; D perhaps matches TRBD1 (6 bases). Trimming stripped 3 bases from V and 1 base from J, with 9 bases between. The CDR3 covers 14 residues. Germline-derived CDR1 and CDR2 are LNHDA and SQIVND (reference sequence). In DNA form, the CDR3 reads TGTGCCAGTAGTATTGGGACACCGAACACTGAAGCTTTCTTT. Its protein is CASSIGTPNTEAFF. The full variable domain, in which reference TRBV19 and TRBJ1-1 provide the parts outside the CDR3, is DGGITQSPKYLFRKEGQNVTLSCEQNLNHDAMYWYRQDPGQGLRLIYYSQIVNDFQKGDIAEGYSVSREKKESFPLTVTSAQKNPTAFYLCASSIGTPNTEAFFGQGTRLTVV.

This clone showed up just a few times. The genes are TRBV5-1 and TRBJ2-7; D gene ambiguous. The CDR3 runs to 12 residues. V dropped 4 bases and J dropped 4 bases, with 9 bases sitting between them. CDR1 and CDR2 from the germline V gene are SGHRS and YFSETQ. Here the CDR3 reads CASSLVPYEQYF. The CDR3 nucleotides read TGCGCCAGCAGCCTCGTCCCTTACGAGCAGTACTTC. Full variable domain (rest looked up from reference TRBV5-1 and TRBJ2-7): KAGVTQTPRYLIKTRGQQVTLSCSPISGHRSVSWYQQTPGQGLQFLFEYFSETQRNKGNFPGRFSGRQFSNSRSEMNVSTLELGDSALYLCASSLVPYEQYFGPGTRLTVT.

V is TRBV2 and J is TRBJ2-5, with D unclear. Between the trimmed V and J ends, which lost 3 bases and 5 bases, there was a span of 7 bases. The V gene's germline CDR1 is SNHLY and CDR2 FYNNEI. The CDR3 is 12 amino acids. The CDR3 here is CASSDRRETQYF. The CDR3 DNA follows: TGTGCCAGCAGTGATCGTCGGGAGACCCAGTACTTC.

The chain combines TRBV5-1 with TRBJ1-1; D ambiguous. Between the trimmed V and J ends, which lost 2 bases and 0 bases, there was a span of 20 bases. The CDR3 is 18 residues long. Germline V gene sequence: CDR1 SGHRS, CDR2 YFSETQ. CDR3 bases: TGCGCCAGCAGCTTCTTCGAAACACCGATTATCATGAACACTGAAGCTTTCTTT. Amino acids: CASSFFETPIIMNTEAFF.

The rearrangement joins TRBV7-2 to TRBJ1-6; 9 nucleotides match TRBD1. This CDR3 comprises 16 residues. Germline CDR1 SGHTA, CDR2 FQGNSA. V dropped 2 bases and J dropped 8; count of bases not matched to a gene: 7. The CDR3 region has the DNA TGTGCCAGCAGCTTAATGACAGGGGGAGCATATTCACCCCTCCACTTT. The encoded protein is CASSLMTGGAYSPLHF.

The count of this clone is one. DNA of the CDR3: TGCGCCAGCAGCCAAGGGGGCAGGGGTAAGGGAAACACCATATATTTT. Protein product: CASSQGGRGKGNTIYF. J is TRBJ1-3 and V is TRBV4-1; a possible D gene is TRBD1 (6 bases). The CDR3 consists of 16 residues. V was trimmed by 1 base and J by 4 bases, leaving 14 bases between them. The germline V gene encodes CDR1 MGHRA and CDR2 YSYEKL.

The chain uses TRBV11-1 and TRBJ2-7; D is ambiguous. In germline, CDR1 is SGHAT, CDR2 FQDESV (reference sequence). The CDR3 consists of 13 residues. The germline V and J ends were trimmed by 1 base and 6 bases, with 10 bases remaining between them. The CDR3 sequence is CASSLGEKSEQYF. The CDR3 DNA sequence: TGTGCCAGCAGCTTAGGTGAAAAAAGCGAGCAGTACTTC.